These 15 T cell receptor beta chains came from one sample sequenced in a study of blood T cell repertoires in COVID-19. Data came from immunoSEQ multiplex PCR; TCRdb stores just in-frame clones and leaves some out. The sample consists of some 68,000 clones, about 90% of them appearing once. Sequenced material: peripheral blood. The source is a man aged 45-60 years with COVID-19, enrolled during active disease.

The gene calls are TRBV30 and TRBJ1-2, with TRBD1 identical over 7 bases. With 3 bases clipped from V and 7 bases from J, the junction kept 8 bases outside the gene matches. This CDR3 comprises 13 residues. CDR1 and CDR2 (germline): GTSNPN, SVGIG (reference sequence). The CDR3 protein is CAWSTLGGSGYTF. The CDR3 nucleotides are TGTGCCTGGAGCACCCTAGGGGGCTCTGGCTACACCTTC.

The chain uses TRBV7-2 and TRBJ2-1; D is perhaps TRBD1 (6 bases). Trimming pared 5 bases from V and 4 bases from J, leaving 12 bases between. Germline V gene data show CDR1 as SGHTA and CDR2 as FQGNSA. CDR3 length equals 14 residues. The DNA of the CDR3 is TGTGCCAGCAGCCCAACGGACAGATACAATGAGCAGTTCTTC. The encoded protein is CASSPTDRYNEQFF. Full variable domain (remainder filled in from reference TRBV7-2 and TRBJ2-1): GAGVSQSPSNKVTEKGKDVELRCDPISGHTALYWYRQSLGQGLEFLIYFQGNSAPDKSGLPSDRFSAERTGGSVSTLTIQRTQQEDSAVYLCASSPTDRYNEQFFGPGTRLTVL.

This clone has only a few counts. This chain uses TRBV7-3 with TRBJ2-7; TRBD2 matches at 12 bases. V gave up 6 bases and J gave up 5 bases; unmatched junction bases: 5. Germline CDR1 and CDR2: SGHTA and FQGTGA. The CDR3 spans 14 residues. For the CDR3, the DNA is TGTGCCAGCAGTCTAGCGGGAGGGCCCCACGAGCAGTACTTC. Its translation: CASSLAGGPHEQYF.

The chain joins TRBV19 to TRBJ1-5; D unclear. With 5 bases removed from V and 1 base from J, the gap between germline ends came to 6 bases. The CDR3 has 13 residues. Germline-derived CDR1 and CDR2 are LNHDA and SQIVND (reference sequence). This CDR3 is CASSYFSNQPQHF. CDR3 bases: TGTGCCAGTAGTTACTTCAGCAATCAGCCCCAGCATTTT.

The chain carries TRBV3-1 (or the pseudogene TRBV3-2) and TRBJ1-1; D gene uncertain. This CDR3 spans 15 amino acids. The germline V gene encodes CDR1 LGHDT and CDR2 YNNKEL (reference sequence). V was clipped by 3 bases and J by 1 base, with 12 bases between them. CDR3 residues: CASSQRAYRNTEAFF. DNA for the CDR3: TGTGCCAGCAGCCAGCGGGCTTATAGGAACACTGAAGCTTTCTTT.

CDR3 nucleotides: TGTGCCAGCAGCCCCCGAGTACTAGCGGGCATGGTCAATGAGCAGTTCTTC. Protein product: CASSPRVLAGMVNEQFF. V usage is TRBV9 and J usage is TRBJ2-1, with 9 nucleotides matching TRBD2. V dropped 4 bases and J dropped 6; count of bases not matched to a gene: 14. Germline values: CDR1 SGDLS, CDR2 YYNGEE. The CDR3 runs 17 residues.

A note on this clone: The same CDR3 can be traced to other DNA sequences in this sample. V is TRBV5-1 and J is TRBJ1-6, with D unclear. Per the germline V gene, CDR1 is SGHRS and CDR2 is YFSETQ. Trimming pared 0 bases from V and 9 bases from J, leaving 7 bases between. There are 13 residues in the CDR3. The CDR3 DNA is TGCGCCAGCAGCTTGGCCGGGATTTCACCCCTCCACTTT. Its translation is CASSLAGISPLHF.

This rearrangement joins TRBV5-1 to TRBJ2-3; the D gene is possibly TRBD2 (6 bases). Trimming cost V 4 bases and J 5 bases, with 14 bases left between them. The CDR3 spans 14 residues. Germline values: CDR1 SGHRS, CDR2 YFSETQ. CDR3 sequence: CASSLGGRQDTQYF. DNA of the CDR3: TGCGCCAGCAGCCTCGGGGGAAGACAAGATACGCAGTATTTT.

J is TRBJ2-1 and V is TRBV27; D uncertain. CDR1 and CDR2 (germline): MNHEY, SMNVEV (reference sequence). The germline V and J ends were trimmed by 8 bases and 4 bases, with 6 bases remaining between them. The CDR3 is 11 amino acids. The CDR3 bases are TGTGCCAGCCGGGTATACAATGAGCAGTTCTTC. Its translation is CASRVYNEQFF.

The chain carries TRBV2 and TRBJ2-7; 10 nucleotides agree with TRBD2. The germline V gene has CDR1 SNHLY and CDR2 FYNNEI. Germline trimming cut 2 bases from V and 3 bases from J; bases unmatched to any gene: 16. This CDR3 spans 19 amino acids. The CDR3 loop is CASSEIGTSDTEGFYEQYF. CDR3 bases: TGTGCCAGCAGTGAAATAGGGACTAGCGACACAGAGGGCTTCTACGAGCAGTACTTC.

The rearrangement links TRBV3-1 (or the pseudogene TRBV3-2) to TRBJ1-2, with D possibly TRBD1 on 5 matching bases. CDR1 LGHDT and CDR2 YNNKEL come from the germline V gene (reference sequence). The CDR3 consists of 14 residues. V lost 5 bases and J 5 bases, leaving 15 bases between the germline ends. DNA of the CDR3: TGTGCCAGCAGCGCCCCTACCAGGGCATATGGCTACACCTTC. It specifies CASSAPTRAYGYTF.

This clone was observed a few times. This chain uses TRBV7-9 with TRBJ2-1, with D maybe TRBD2 (5 bases). In germline, CDR1 is SEHNR, CDR2 FQNEAQ (reference sequence). CDR3 size: 17 residues. Trimming took off 1 base at V and 3 bases at J, with 16 bases between the two ends. Written as DNA, the CDR3 is TGTGCCAGCAGCTTAGGGTCCAAGGGAGTTAACTACAATGAGCAGTTCTTC. Its protein is CASSLGSKGVNYNEQFF.

This clone has just one count. The rearrangement uses TRBV9 and TRBJ2-5, with D possibly matching TRBD2 (5 bases). This CDR3 is built from 14 residues. CDR1 is SGDLS and CDR2 is YYNGEE in the germline V gene. Trimming took off 4 bases at V and 5 bases at J, with 15 bases between the two ends. The DNA of the CDR3 is TGTGCCAGCAGCCCAGCGACTATGCAGGAGACCCAGTACTTC. Residues: CASSPATMQETQYF. Complete variable domain (other parts from reference TRBV9 and TRBJ2-5): DSGVTQTPKHLITATGQRVTLRCSPRSGDLSVYWYQQSLDQGLQFLIQYYNGEERAKGNILERFSAQQFPDLHSELNLSSLELGDSALYFCASSPATMQETQYFGPGTRLLVL.

The chain joins TRBV6-5 to TRBJ2-3; 10 bases map to TRBD2. CDR1 and CDR2 from the germline V gene are MNHEY and SVGAGI. V lost 6 bases, J lost 0 bases, and 0 bases stayed unmatched. This CDR3 comprises 14 residues. The CDR3 is CASRTSGSTDTQYF. The CDR3 DNA follows: TGTGCCAGCAGGACTAGCGGGAGCACAGATACGCAGTATTTT.

This rearrangement joins TRBV18 to TRBJ1-1, with 9 bases identical to TRBD1. V dropped 3 bases and J dropped 3; count of bases not matched to a gene: 5. The CDR3 consists of 15 residues. Germline V gene data show CDR1 as KGHSH and CDR2 as LQKENI. CDR3 in amino acids: CASSPRQGDDTEAFF. CDR3 DNA sequence: TGTGCCAGCTCACCTCGACAGGGGGATGACACTGAAGCTTTCTTT.